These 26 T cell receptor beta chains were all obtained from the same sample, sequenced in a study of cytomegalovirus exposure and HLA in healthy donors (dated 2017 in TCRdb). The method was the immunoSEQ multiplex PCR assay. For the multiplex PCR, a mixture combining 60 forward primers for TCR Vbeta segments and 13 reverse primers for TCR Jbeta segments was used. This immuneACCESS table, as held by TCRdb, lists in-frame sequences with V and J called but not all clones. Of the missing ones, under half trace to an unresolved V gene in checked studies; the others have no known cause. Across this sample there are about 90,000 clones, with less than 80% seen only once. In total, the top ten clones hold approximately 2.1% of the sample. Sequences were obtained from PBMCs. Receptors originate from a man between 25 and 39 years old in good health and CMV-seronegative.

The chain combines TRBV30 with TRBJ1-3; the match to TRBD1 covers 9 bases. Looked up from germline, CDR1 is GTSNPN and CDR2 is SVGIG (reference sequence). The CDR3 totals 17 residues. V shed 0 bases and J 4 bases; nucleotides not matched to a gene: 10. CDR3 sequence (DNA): TGTGCCTGGAGTGTACAGTGGGACAGGGAGGGGGGAAACACCATATATTTT. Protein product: CAWSVQWDREGGNTIYF.

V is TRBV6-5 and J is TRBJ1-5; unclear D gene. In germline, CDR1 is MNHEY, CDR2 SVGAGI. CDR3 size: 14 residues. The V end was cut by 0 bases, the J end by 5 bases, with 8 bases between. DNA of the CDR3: TGTGCCAGCAGTTACTCGGGGAGGGATCAGCCCCAGCATTTT. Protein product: CASSYSGRDQPQHF.

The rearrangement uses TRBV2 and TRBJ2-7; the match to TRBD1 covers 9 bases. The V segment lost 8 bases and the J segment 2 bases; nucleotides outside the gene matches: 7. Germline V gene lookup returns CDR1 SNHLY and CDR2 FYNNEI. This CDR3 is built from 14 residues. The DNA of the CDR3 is TGTGCCAGCTCTCGGACAGGGGCGGCCTACGAGCAGTACTTC. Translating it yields CASSRTGAAYEQYF.

The CDR3 DNA sequence: TGTGCCAGCAGCCAAGATGGGGTAGGCACAGGGGATACGCAGTATTTT. It translates to CASSQDGVGTGDTQYF. This sequence joins TRBV14 and TRBJ2-3; D perhaps matches TRBD1 (6 bases). Trimming removed 0 bases at V and 6 bases at J, with 16 bases between. The CDR3 sequence is 16 residues long. Germline CDR1 is SGHDN and CDR2 is FVKESK. Full variable domain (missing parts from reference TRBV14 and TRBJ2-3): EAGVTQFPSHSVIEKGQTVTLRCDPISGHDNLYWYRRVMGKEIKFLLHFVKESKQDESGMPNNRFLAERTGGTYSTLKVQPAELEDSGVYFCASSQDGVGTGDTQYFGPGTRLTVL.

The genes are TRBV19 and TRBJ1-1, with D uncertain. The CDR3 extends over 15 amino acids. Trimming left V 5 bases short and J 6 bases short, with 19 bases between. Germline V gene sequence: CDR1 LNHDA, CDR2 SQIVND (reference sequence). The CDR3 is CASSSRYRGSPEAFF. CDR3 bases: TGTGCCAGTAGTTCCCGTTATCGTGGGAGCCCTGAAGCTTTCTTT.

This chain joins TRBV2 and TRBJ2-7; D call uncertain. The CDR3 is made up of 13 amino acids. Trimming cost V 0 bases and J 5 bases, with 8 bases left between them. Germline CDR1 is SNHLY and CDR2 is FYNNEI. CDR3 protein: CASSEARRDEQYF. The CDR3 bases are TGTGCCAGCAGTGAAGCGCGACGGGACGAGCAGTACTTC.

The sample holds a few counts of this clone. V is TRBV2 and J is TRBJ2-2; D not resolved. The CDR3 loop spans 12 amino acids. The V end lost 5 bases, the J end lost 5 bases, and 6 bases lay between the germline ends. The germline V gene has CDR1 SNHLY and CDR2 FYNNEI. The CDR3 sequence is CASSIGTGELFF. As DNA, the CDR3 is TGTGCCAGCAGTATCGGGACCGGGGAGCTGTTTTTT.

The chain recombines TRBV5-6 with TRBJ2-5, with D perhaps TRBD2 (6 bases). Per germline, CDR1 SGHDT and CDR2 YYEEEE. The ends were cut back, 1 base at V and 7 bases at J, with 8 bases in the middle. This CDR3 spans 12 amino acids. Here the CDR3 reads CASSLMGGTQYF. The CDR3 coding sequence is TGTGCCAGCAGCTTGATGGGGGGGACCCAGTACTTC.

CDR3 loop: CASSVGTSGVYEQYF. CDR3 DNA: TGTGCCAGCAGCGTGGGGACTAGCGGGGTCTACGAGCAGTACTTC. This chain joins TRBV9 and TRBJ2-7; 13 nucleotides line up with TRBD2. The CDR3 is made up of 15 amino acids. The V gene end was trimmed by 2 bases and the J gene end by 3 bases; junction bases not matched to a gene: 2. CDR1 and CDR2 (germline): SGDLS, YYNGEE.

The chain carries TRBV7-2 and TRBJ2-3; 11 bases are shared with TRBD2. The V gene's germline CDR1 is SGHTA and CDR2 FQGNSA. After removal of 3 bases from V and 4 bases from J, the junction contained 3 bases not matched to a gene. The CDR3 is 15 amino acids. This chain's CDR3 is CASSLTSGAADTQYF. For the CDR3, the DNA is TGTGCCAGCAGCTTGACTAGCGGGGCCGCAGATACGCAGTATTTT.

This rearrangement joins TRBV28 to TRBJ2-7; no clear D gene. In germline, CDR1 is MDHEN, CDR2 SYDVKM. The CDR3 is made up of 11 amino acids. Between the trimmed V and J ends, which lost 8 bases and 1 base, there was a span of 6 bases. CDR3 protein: CASHGSYEQYF. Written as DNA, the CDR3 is TGTGCCAGCCACGGTTCCTACGAGCAGTACTTC.

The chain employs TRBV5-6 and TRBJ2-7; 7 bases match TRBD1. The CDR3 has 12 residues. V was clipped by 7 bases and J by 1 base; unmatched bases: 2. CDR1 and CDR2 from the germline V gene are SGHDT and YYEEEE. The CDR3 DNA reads TGTGCCAGCTCGGGACAGTCCTACGAGCAGTACTTC. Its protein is CASSGQSYEQYF.

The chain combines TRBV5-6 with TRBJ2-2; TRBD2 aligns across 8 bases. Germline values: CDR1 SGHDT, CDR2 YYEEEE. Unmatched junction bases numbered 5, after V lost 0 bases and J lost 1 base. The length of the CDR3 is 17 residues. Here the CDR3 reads CASSLVGGEMNTGELFF. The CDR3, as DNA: TGTGCCAGCAGCTTGGTCGGGGGGGAAATGAACACCGGGGAGCTGTTTTTT.

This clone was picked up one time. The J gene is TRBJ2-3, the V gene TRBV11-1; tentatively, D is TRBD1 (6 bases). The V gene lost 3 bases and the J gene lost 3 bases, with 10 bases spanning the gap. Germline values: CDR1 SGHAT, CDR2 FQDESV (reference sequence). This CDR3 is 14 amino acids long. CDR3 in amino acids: CASSLTGFTDTQYF. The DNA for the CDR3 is TGTGCCAGCAGCTTGACAGGTTTTACAGATACGCAGTATTTT. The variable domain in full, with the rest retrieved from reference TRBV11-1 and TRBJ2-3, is EAEVAQSPRYKITEKSQAVAFWCDPISGHATLYWYRQILGQGPELLVQFQDESVVDDSQLPKDRFSAERLKGVDSTLKIQPAELGDSAMYLCASSLTGFTDTQYFGPGTRLTVL.

This CDR3 reads CASSLVKGVLDTEAFF. CDR3 nucleotides: TGTGCCAGCAGCTTAGTCAAAGGGGTCTTGGACACTGAAGCTTTCTTT. The V gene is TRBV7-2, the J gene TRBJ1-1, with D tentatively TRBD1 (5 bases). Germline CDR1 is SGHTA and CDR2 is FQGNSA. The CDR3 consists of 16 residues. V lost 1 base, J lost 3 bases, and 15 bases lay in between.

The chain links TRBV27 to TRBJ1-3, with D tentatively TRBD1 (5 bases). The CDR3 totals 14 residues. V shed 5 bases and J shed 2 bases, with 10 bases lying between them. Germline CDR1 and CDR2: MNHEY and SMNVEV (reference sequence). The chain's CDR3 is CASSDVQAGNTIYF. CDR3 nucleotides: TGTGCCAGCAGTGACGTACAGGCTGGAAACACCATATATTTT.

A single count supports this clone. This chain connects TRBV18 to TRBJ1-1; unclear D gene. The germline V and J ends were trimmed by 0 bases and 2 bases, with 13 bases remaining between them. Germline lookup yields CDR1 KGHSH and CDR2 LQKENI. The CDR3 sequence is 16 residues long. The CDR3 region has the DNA TGTGCCAGCTCACCACCTGGGCAAGCAAGAAACACTGAAGCTTTCTTT. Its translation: CASSPPGQARNTEAFF.

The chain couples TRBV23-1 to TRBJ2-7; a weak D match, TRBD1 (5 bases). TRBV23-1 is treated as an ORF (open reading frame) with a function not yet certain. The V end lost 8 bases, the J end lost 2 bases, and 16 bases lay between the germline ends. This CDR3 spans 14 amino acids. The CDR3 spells CASPPRQSPYEQYF. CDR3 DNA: TGCGCCAGCCCCCCTCGACAGTCTCCCTACGAGCAGTACTTC.

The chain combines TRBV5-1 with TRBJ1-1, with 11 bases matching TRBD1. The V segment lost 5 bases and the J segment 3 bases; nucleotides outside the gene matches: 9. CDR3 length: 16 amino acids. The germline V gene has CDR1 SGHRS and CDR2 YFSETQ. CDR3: CASRIGLGQGDTEAFF. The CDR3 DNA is TGCGCCAGCAGAATTGGGTTGGGACAGGGGGACACTGAAGCTTTCTTT.

The CDR3 DNA reads as TGTGCCAGCAGCTGGACTGAGGATTACGAGCAGTACTTC. It yields the protein CASSWTEDYEQYF. J is TRBJ2-7 and V is TRBV7-2; D perhaps matches TRBD2 (5 bases). Trimming pared 4 bases from V and 4 bases from J, leaving 11 bases between. The CDR3 totals 13 residues. Germline CDR1 is SGHTA and CDR2 is FQGNSA.

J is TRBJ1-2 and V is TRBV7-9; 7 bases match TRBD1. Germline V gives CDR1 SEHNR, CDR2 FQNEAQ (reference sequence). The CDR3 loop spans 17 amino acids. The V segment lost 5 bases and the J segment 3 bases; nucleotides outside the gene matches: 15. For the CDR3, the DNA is TGTGCCAGCAGCAAGGGGGCAGGGCAGGGGAATGACTATGGCTACACCTTC. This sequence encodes CASSKGAGQGNDYGYTF.

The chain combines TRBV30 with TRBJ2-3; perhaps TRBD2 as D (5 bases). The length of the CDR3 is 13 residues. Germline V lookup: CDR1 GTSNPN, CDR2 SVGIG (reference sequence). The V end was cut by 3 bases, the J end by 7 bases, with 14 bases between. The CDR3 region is CAWSLLPSNTQYF. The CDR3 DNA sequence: TGTGCCTGGAGCCTCCTTCCTAGCAATACGCAGTATTTT. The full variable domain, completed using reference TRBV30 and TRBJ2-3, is SQTIHQWPATLVQPVGSPLSLECTVEGTSNPNLYWYRQAAGRGLQLLFYSVGIGQISSEVPQNLSASRPQDRQFILSSKKLLLSDSGFYLCAWSLLPSNTQYFGPGTRLTVL.

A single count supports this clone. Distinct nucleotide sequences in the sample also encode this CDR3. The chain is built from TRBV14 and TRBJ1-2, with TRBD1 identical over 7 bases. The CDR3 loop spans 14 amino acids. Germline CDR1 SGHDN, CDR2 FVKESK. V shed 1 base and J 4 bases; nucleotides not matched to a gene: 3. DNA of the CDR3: TGTGCCAGCAGCCAAGTTACAGGGGCCTATGGCTACACCTTC. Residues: CASSQVTGAYGYTF.

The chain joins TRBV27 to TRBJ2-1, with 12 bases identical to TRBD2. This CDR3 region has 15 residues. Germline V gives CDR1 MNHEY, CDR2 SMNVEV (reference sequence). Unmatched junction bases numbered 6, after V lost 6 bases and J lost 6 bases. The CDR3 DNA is TGTGCCAGCAGCTTAGGACTAGCGGGGACCAATGAGCAGTTCTTC. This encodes CASSLGLAGTNEQFF.

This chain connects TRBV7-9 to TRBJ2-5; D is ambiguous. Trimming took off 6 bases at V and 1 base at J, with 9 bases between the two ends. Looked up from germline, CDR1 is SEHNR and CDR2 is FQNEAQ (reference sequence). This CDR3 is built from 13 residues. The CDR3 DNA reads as TGTGCCAGCAGTCCGGGTCGCCAAGAGACCCAGTACTTC. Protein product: CASSPGRQETQYF.

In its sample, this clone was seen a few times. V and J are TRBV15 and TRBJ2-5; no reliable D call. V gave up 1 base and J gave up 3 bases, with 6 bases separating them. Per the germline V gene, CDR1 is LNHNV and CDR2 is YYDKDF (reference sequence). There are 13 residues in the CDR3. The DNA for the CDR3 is TGTGCCACCAGCAGAGTGGCCGAAGAGACCCAGTACTTC. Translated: CATSRVAEETQYF.